The T cell receptor (beta chain) under discussion was sequenced for a study of T cells in Graves' hyperthyroidism and ophthalmopathy (dated by TCRdb to the late 2010s). About the full investigation: Peripheral blood was sampled at the time of initial diagnosis, prior to any treatment. TCR V-J signatures able to tell the groups apart were searched for in a discovery cohort of 90 to 100 patients, of whom about 40 had Graves' ophthalmopathy and 57 had stable Graves' hyperthyroidism. Following sampling, methimazole starting at 30 mg daily was given to hyperthyroidism patients, and high-dose intravenous methylprednisolone was given to ophthalmopathy patients. In about 6 Graves' hyperthyroidism patients, the study also compared T-cell repertoires from thyroid tissue with T-cell repertoires from blood. TCR Vbeta CDR3 sequencing of 135 peripheral blood samples (over 40 ophthalmopathy, about 80 hyperthyroidism and some 17 progressor patients) is reported in the paper. Whether ophthalmopathy could be predicted prospectively was tested in an independent validation cohort made up of roughly 19 hyperthyroidism patients plus 17 patients who later progressed to ophthalmopathy. The 90 or so discovery patients were randomly split 7:3 into training and test sets. Study-wide findings and limitations: In validation, progression to ophthalmopathy was predicted by the model with nearly 71% sensitivity and 72.22% specificity, a median of roughly 6 months before onset. Sample size was not statistically predetermined, and investigators were not blinded to group allocation. A 13 V-J signature model separated ophthalmopathy from stable hyperthyroidism, with approximately 87% sensitivity and 81% to 82% specificity in cross-validation and 80%/75% in testing. Blood samples also contained most of the expanded thyroid clonotypes (frequency above 0.001), which suggests that blood repertoires may reflect thyroid immune responses.

The TCR beta CDR3 regions were amplified from RNA transcripts. A first-round RT-PCR of the TCR CDR3 used the HTBI primer set with the Qiagen OneStep RT-PCR kit. Libraries were constructed in a second round of multiplex PCR, after which size selection and purification were performed. The libraries were sequenced on an Illumina HiSeq2000 using paired-end 100 bp reads. The paper's data handling went like this. SOAPnuke was used to process the raw data, throwing out any read that contained adapters or uncalled bases, had a mean Phred below 15, or lacked an exact constant-primer or identifier match. COPE v1.2.5 was used to merge high-quality paired reads, and clonotypes were defined as unique nucleotide sequences. Clonotypes were aligned to IMGT TRBV, TRBD and TRBJ reference segments using MiTCR v1.1. The analysis included only V-J combinations with a frequency above 0.0001, which together covered more than 99% of the repertoires. The TCS score was defined as F50 (clonal expansion) divided by E x V (chaos), with BLOSUM62-based TCRdist calculated between CDR3 peptides within each V-J. Welch's t-statistics and random forest reduced roughly 540 V-J features to around 14, which were used in a naive Bayes classifier (R e1071). TCRdb reran the public reads through fastp at Q25 and MiXCR, keeping productive beta chains. Rows matching on CDR3 protein sequence are summarized as one entry with the most common DNA and genes. The V and J calls reflect TCRdb's pipeline rather than the authors' work. Counted in this sample were 550,000 to 650,000 distinct CDR3 sequences; 14% of them appeared once. Together, the top ten hold around 13% of the sample.

Many counts were recorded for this clonotype. The clone's antigen remains unknown. The record has no base qualities; no much larger clone is one base away. Graves' hyperthyroidism was defined as stable when no progression to ophthalmopathy occurred over 18 months of follow-up. Hyperthyroidism patients were aged 18 to 65 years and newly diagnosed, with disease duration of less than 2 months. Patients with uncontrolled infections, other autoimmune diseases, pregnancy or lactation were excluded. Clinical symptoms, serum thyroxine and TRAb, thyroid ultrasound, and orbital computed tomography formed the basis for the diagnoses. PBMCs were separated from 10 ml of fresh peripheral blood using Ficoll-Paque density gradient centrifugation. Total RNA was extracted with Trizol reagent, and quality was checked on an Agilent 2100 Bioanalyzer. The TCR was taken from a middle-aged woman with Graves' hyperthyroidism. The material sequenced was blood.

The CDR3: CASSYHGTGNEQYF. The nucleotides are TGTGCCAGCAGTTACCATGGGACAGGGAACGAGCAGTACTTC. Recombination connected TRBV6-2 or TRBV6-3 to TRBJ2-7; 9 of the junction bases match TRBD1. From V the trimming removes 2 bases and from J it removes 5 bases, while the gene matches leave 4 bases of the junction unaccounted for. The CDR3 starts with the cysteine, ends with the phenylalanine, and has 14 residues. Left in the record is the CDR3 DNA by itself, 42 bases read in frame from the first base. The germline V gene yields MNHEY for CDR1 and SVGEGT for CDR2.